These 5 T cell receptor beta chains originate from one sample sequenced in a study of blood T cell repertoires in COVID-19. TCRdb keeps only in-frame clones here, not all; method: immunoSEQ multiplex PCR. The data hold a few hundred thousand clones, with approximately 82% observed a single time. Material: peripheral blood. The receptors come from a woman younger than 30 with acute or convalescent COVID-19.

The chain uses TRBV14 and TRBJ1-3, with D uncertain. There are 16 residues in the CDR3. The germline V gene encodes CDR1 SGHDN and CDR2 FVKESK. The V end lost 5 bases, the J end lost 0 bases, and 14 bases lay between the germline ends. The CDR3 here is CASSSKNYNSGNTIYF. CDR3 coding DNA: TGTGCCAGCAGCTCCAAAAACTACAACTCTGGAAACACCATATATTTT.

The chain couples TRBV7-9 to TRBJ2-7; 8 nucleotides match TRBD2. Germline V gene sequence: CDR1 SEHNR, CDR2 FQNEAQ (reference sequence). The V segment lost 2 bases and the J segment 0 bases; nucleotides outside the gene matches: 6. The CDR3 is made up of 16 amino acids. CDR3 DNA: TGTGCCAGCAGCTTATCGGGCGGGAGGAGCTCCTACGAGCAGTACTTC. This encodes CASSLSGGRSSYEQYF.

V usage is TRBV7-2 and J usage is TRBJ2-3; TRBD1 matches at 10 bases. J gave up 0 bases and V 5 bases, and 5 bases lay outside the gene matches. From germline, CDR1 is SGHTA and CDR2 FQGNSA. The CDR3 runs to 16 residues. The DNA of the CDR3 is TGTGCCAGCAGCCCGGACAGGGGGGGGAGCACAGATACGCAGTATTTT. As protein: CASSPDRGGSTDTQYF.

The chain is built from TRBV6-5 and TRBJ2-2, with 7 bases identical to TRBD1. Germline V gene data show CDR1 as MNHEY and CDR2 as SVGAGI. V trimming: 6 bases; J trimming: 3 bases; junction bases outside the gene matches: 4. The CDR3 totals 14 residues. The CDR3 spells CASRGDRDTGELFF. In DNA form, the CDR3 reads TGTGCCAGCAGGGGCGACAGGGACACCGGGGAGCTGTTTTTT.

This sequence joins TRBV9 and TRBJ2-3; no reliable D call. CDR1 is SGDLS and CDR2 is YYNGEE in the germline V gene. V lost 2 bases and J 0 bases, leaving 10 bases between the germline ends. This CDR3 contains 15 residues. The CDR3 loop reads CASSVPTASTDTQYF. CDR3 bases: TGTGCCAGCAGCGTTCCTACCGCTAGCACAGATACGCAGTATTTT.